The source of this T cell receptor (beta chain) is a study of T cell repertoires in ileal Crohn's disease. The time point was: neoterminal ileum biopsy at postoperative endoscopy, about 6 months after surgery. The CDR3 length is 16 residues. The germline V and J ends were trimmed by 1 base and 2 bases, with 12 bases remaining between them. The germline CDR1 and CDR2 sequences are MDHEN and SYDVKM. Clones were sequenced by immunoSEQ multiplex PCR, and TCRdb holds only the in-frame ones, with some missing. The sample holds some 11,000 clones, less than 85% seen once. The specimen was ileal tissue. The TCR was taken from an adult with Crohn's disease. V and J are TRBV28 and TRBJ1-5, with D unclear. The CDR3 DNA reads as TGTGCCAGCAGTTTATCTGGGGTCGGGGGCAATCAGCCCCAGCATTTT. This encodes CASSLSGVGGNQPQHF.